Below, 23 T cell receptor beta chains from the same sample are listed, as sequenced in a study of beta chain features in type 1 diabetes. General study results and limits: Moderate yet significant TCRB CDR3 shortening was seen in Type 1 diabetes patients in all four CD4+ subsets.

The sequenced template was cDNA made from the entire isolated RNA. Assay: immunoSEQ multiplex PCR; the TCRdb copy retains only in-frame clones and omits some. Among approximately 150,000 clones, more than 10% were seen once, and the ten largest hold 1% to 1.5%. For these TCRs, the target antigens are not known. Sequencing was carried out using central memory CD4+ T cells from blood. The receptor source for this set is a man younger than 30 with type 1 diabetes.

A few counts support this clone. The V gene is TRBV11-2, the J gene TRBJ2-1; 10 positions match TRBD1. Germline V gene sequence: CDR1 SGHAT, CDR2 FQNNGV. After removal of 5 bases from V and 7 bases from J, the junction contained 8 bases not matched to a gene. CDR3 length equals 15 residues. The CDR3 region has the DNA TGTGCCAGCAGCCCGGACAGGGGGATGTGGAATGAGCAGTTCTTC. Encoded protein: CASSPDRGMWNEQFF.

In this sample, this clone turned up a few times. The chain couples TRBV7-2 to TRBJ1-5, with D tentatively TRBD1 (5 bases). V shed 5 bases and J shed 5 bases, with 16 bases lying between them. Looked up from germline, CDR1 is SGHTA and CDR2 is FQGNSA. There are 15 residues in the CDR3. CDR3 bases: TGTGCCAGCAGCCCGGGACCGCCTACATATCAGCCCCAGCATTTT. Translation: CASSPGPPTYQPQHF. The entire variable domain, with the rest obtained from reference TRBV7-2 and TRBJ1-5, is as follows: GAGVSQSPSNKVTEKGKDVELRCDPISGHTALYWYRQSLGQGLEFLIYFQGNSAPDKSGLPSDRFSAERTGGSVSTLTIQRTQQEDSAVYLCASSPGPPTYQPQHFGDGTRLSIL.

The chain combines TRBV6-5 with TRBJ2-3, with D possibly TRBD2 on 5 matching bases. The V end lost 6 bases, the J end lost 2 bases, and 9 bases lay between the germline ends. CDR3 size: 13 residues. Germline assignment: CDR1 MNHEY and CDR2 SVGAGI. In nucleotides, the CDR3 is TGTGCCAGCAGGGCGGACTTCACAGATACGCAGTATTTT. Protein: CASRADFTDTQYF.

A few counts support this clone. CDR3 region: CASRKLSSTDRPKQDGYTF. The CDR3 region has the DNA TGTGCCAGCCGCAAGCTCTCGTCAACTGACAGGCCTAAACAGGATGGCTACACCTTC. V is TRBV5-6 and J is TRBJ1-2; D possibly corresponds to TRBD1 (6 bases). Deletions cut 7 bases from V and 6 bases from J, with 34 bases between. The germline CDR1 and CDR2 sequences are SGHDT and YYEEEE. The CDR3 totals 19 residues.

This clone turned up a few times. The chain has TRBV30 and TRBJ1-2, with D possibly TRBD1 on 6 matching bases. In germline, CDR1 is GTSNPN, CDR2 SVGIG (reference sequence). This CDR3 spans 14 amino acids. Trimming removed 2 bases at V and 8 bases at J, with 18 bases between. CDR3 loop: CAWSPGEAVQGYTF. As DNA, the CDR3 is TGTGCCTGGAGTCCAGGGGAAGCGGTGCAGGGCTACACCTTC. Complete variable domain (other parts from reference TRBV30 and TRBJ1-2): SQTIHQWPATLVQPVGSPLSLECTVEGTSNPNLYWYRQAAGRGLQLLFYSVGIGQISSEVPQNLSASRPQDRQFILSSKKLLLSDSGFYLCAWSPGEAVQGYTFGSGTRLTVV.

The CDR3 loop reads CASSASGTGGYGANVLTF. The CDR3 nucleotides read TGTGCCAGCAGCGCCTCCGGGACAGGGGGCTATGGGGCCAACGTCCTGACTTTC. The chain combines TRBV9 with TRBJ2-6; 12 positions match TRBD1. Unmatched junction bases numbered 7, after V lost 3 bases and J lost 3 bases. The CDR3 is 18 amino acids. Germline V gene data show CDR1 as SGDLS and CDR2 as YYNGEE. Drawing the rest from reference TRBV9 and TRBJ2-6, the complete variable domain is DSGVTQTPKHLITATGQRVTLRCSPRSGDLSVYWYQQSLDQGLQFLIQYYNGEERAKGNILERFSAQQFPDLHSELNLSSLELGDSALYFCASSASGTGGYGANVLTFGAGSRLTVL.

This chain uses TRBV19 with TRBJ1-4; D remains unclear. The CDR3 contains 13 residues. The V end was cut by 8 bases, the J end by 7 bases, with 14 bases between. From germline, CDR1 is LNHDA and CDR2 SQIVND (reference sequence). The CDR3 region is CASSVREGEKLFF. The CDR3 bases are TGTGCCAGTTCCGTTCGGGAGGGTGAAAAACTGTTTTTT.

The rearrangement links TRBV4-1 to TRBJ1-2, with D unclear. This CDR3 contains 15 residues. In germline, CDR1 is MGHRA, CDR2 YSYEKL. V was cut by 4 bases and J by 0 bases, with 12 bases left in between. The CDR3 DNA is TGCGCCAGCAGCCCACGAGAGGAACCTAACTATGGCTACACCTTC. Protein sequence: CASSPREEPNYGYTF.

The V and J genes are TRBV28 and TRBJ2-3; 8 nucleotides line up with TRBD1. Losses at the gene ends were 3 bases for V and 0 bases for J; bases not matched to a gene: 2. The V gene's germline CDR1 is MDHEN and CDR2 SYDVKM. The CDR3 spans 15 residues. CDR3 protein: CASSLGQVSTDTQYF. The CDR3 DNA sequence: TGTGCCAGCAGTTTGGGACAGGTTAGCACAGATACGCAGTATTTT.

This clone was seen more than once but under ten times. This sequence joins TRBV23-1 and TRBJ1-1, with 7 bases identical to TRBD1. TRBV23-1 is filed as an ORF, its function uncertain. The CDR3 is made up of 14 amino acids. Trimming at V came to 5 bases and at J to 4 bases, leaving 7 bases not matched to a gene. This CDR3 is CASSRGQCATEAFF. As DNA, the CDR3 is TGCGCCAGCAGTAGGGGACAGTGTGCCACTGAAGCTTTCTTT.

A few counts support this clone. This chain connects TRBV2 to TRBJ1-1; no clear D gene. The CDR3 contains 13 residues. V was trimmed by 6 bases and J by 3 bases, leaving 11 bases between them. CDR1 and CDR2 (germline): SNHLY, FYNNEI. CDR3 DNA sequence: TGTGCCAGCAGACGAGCGACGTACACTGAAGCTTTCTTT. Its translation: CASRRATYTEAFF.

This clone showed up just a few times. The chain links TRBV5-1 to TRBJ2-5, with 10 nucleotides matching TRBD2. V lost 2 bases, J lost 4 bases, and 8 bases stayed unmatched. The CDR3 spans 16 residues. The germline gives CDR1 SGHRS, CDR2 YFSETQ. CDR3 amino acids: CASSLLSGTSVETQYF. The CDR3 DNA reads TGCGCCAGCAGCTTACTCTCCGGGACTAGCGTAGAGACCCAGTACTTC.

The table lists this clone with a few counts. CDR3 sequence: CASSLGSVNTGELFF. The CDR3 bases are TGTGCCAGCAGCTTAGGTAGCGTGAACACCGGGGAGCTGTTTTTT. This rearrangement joins TRBV7-9 to TRBJ2-2; D may be TRBD2 (5 bases). CDR1 is SEHNR and CDR2 is FQNEAQ in the germline V gene (reference sequence). There are 15 residues in the CDR3. V was pared by 1 base and J by 1 base, with 7 bases between.

Concerning this clone itself: The same CDR3 arises from other DNA sequences in this sample as well. The genes are TRBV30 and TRBJ1-1; 7 bases map to TRBD1. Trimming took 2 bases from V and 2 from J; bases not matched to a gene: 5. Germline V gives CDR1 GTSNPN, CDR2 SVGIG (reference sequence). The CDR3 covers 14 residues. DNA for the CDR3: TGTGCCTGGAGTAGGGGGCAGGGAAACACTGAAGCTTTCTTT. Translation: CAWSRGQGNTEAFF. The full variable domain, completed using reference TRBV30 and TRBJ1-1, is SQTIHQWPATLVQPVGSPLSLECTVEGTSNPNLYWYRQAAGRGLQLLFYSVGIGQISSEVPQNLSASRPQDRQFILSSKKLLLSDSGFYLCAWSRGQGNTEAFFGQGTRLTVV.

This clone turned up a few times. The CDR3 region is CASSLVSGETQYF. In nucleotides, the CDR3 is TGTGCCAGCAGTTTGGTCAGCGGAGAGACCCAGTACTTC. The gene calls are TRBV27 and TRBJ2-5; D possibly corresponds to TRBD2 (5 bases). The germline gives CDR1 MNHEY, CDR2 SMNVEV (reference sequence). V gave up 3 bases and J gave up 4 bases, with 9 bases separating them. The CDR3 spans 13 residues.

V is TRBV28 and J is TRBJ1-4, with 7 nucleotides matching TRBD1. The J segment lost 5 bases and the V segment lost 8 bases, leaving 8 bases of the junction unmatched. The CDR3 contains 14 residues. Germline CDR1 MDHEN, CDR2 SYDVKM. CDR3 nucleotides: TGTGCCAGCGGCTCAGGGGGAAGGAATGAAAAACTGTTTTTT. Its protein is CASGSGGRNEKLFF.

This clone has a count of ten or more. This sequence joins TRBV15 and TRBJ2-5, with 8 bases matching TRBD2. CDR3 length: 19 amino acids. Trimming removed 8 bases from V and 1 base from J; junction bases left unmatched: 21. Germline loops: CDR1 LNHNV, CDR2 YYDKDF (reference sequence). The CDR3 loop is CATRLQRGLRALGQETQYF. CDR3 coding DNA: TGTGCCACCCGCCTCCAGCGGGGGCTGAGGGCTCTCGGCCAAGAGACCCAGTACTTC.

The chain joins TRBV7-2 to TRBJ2-4, with no clear D. CDR1 SGHTA and CDR2 FQGNSA come from the germline V gene. The CDR3 has 15 amino acids. Trimming shortened V by 4 bases and J by 8 bases, and 18 bases separated the two germline ends. The CDR3: CASSSPWSRRDIQYF. Here the CDR3 DNA reads TGTGCCAGCAGCTCCCCTTGGTCCCGCCGGGACATTCAGTACTTC.

This clone showed up just a few times. The V gene is TRBV18, the J gene TRBJ1-4; 9 bases fit TRBD1. The V and J ends lost 4 bases and 8 bases, in that order; junction bases with no gene match: 8. The CDR3 runs to 15 residues. Germline CDR1 is KGHSH and CDR2 is LQKENI. The chain's CDR3 is CASSLDRGVWEKLFF. As DNA, the CDR3 is TGTGCCAGCTCACTGGACAGGGGAGTTTGGGAAAAACTGTTTTTT.

In its sample, this clone was seen a few times. The chain is built from TRBV27 and TRBJ1-2; 9 nucleotides agree with TRBD1. The germline V gene has CDR1 MNHEY and CDR2 SMNVEV (reference sequence). The CDR3 consists of 14 residues. Trimming cost V 6 bases and J 8 bases; bases outside gene matches: 10. The CDR3 is CASRTTGGDRGYTF. The CDR3 region has the DNA TGTGCCAGCAGGACTACAGGGGGCGATAGGGGCTACACCTTC.

The chain carries TRBV5-4 and TRBJ2-3, with D possibly TRBD1 on 5 matching bases. This CDR3 contains 16 residues. CDR1 and CDR2 (germline): SGHNT, YYREEE (reference sequence). The V end lost 0 bases, the J end lost 2 bases, and 13 bases lay between the germline ends. The CDR3 is CASSLEFRVPTDTQYF. CDR3 in DNA: TGTGCCAGCAGCTTGGAGTTCAGGGTACCCACAGATACGCAGTATTTT.

This clone was seen more than once but under ten times. This sequence joins TRBV10-3 and TRBJ1-1; D gene uncertain. The V gene's germline CDR1 is ENHRY and CDR2 SYGVKD. Between the trimmed V and J ends, which lost 5 bases and 3 bases, there was a span of 10 bases. The CDR3 spans 13 residues. CDR3 sequence reads: CAISKQEDTEAFF. As DNA, the CDR3 is TGTGCCATCAGTAAGCAGGAGGACACTGAAGCTTTCTTT.

The table lists this clone with a few counts. V and J are TRBV9 and TRBJ1-1, with TRBD1 identical over 7 bases. Germline V gene sequence: CDR1 SGDLS, CDR2 YYNGEE. Trimming took 3 bases from V and 4 from J; bases not matched to a gene: 6. The CDR3 consists of 14 residues. In DNA, the CDR3 is TGTGCCAGCAGCGAAGAGGGGGCGGGCACTGAAGCTTTCTTT. Translating it yields CASSEEGAGTEAFF.